The 21 T cell receptor beta chains presented below share a single source sample, sequenced in a study of breast tumors, draining lymph nodes, adjacent tissues (dated by TCRdb to between 2015 and 2016). The library was made by multiplex PCR. The instrument was an Illumina HiSeq 2000. TCRdb trimmed public reads at Q25 via fastp, called clones via MiXCR and kept in-frame beta chains. Rows with one shared CDR3 protein collapse into an entry with the most common genes and DNA. This sample is represented by some 140,000 distinct CDR3 sequences; 20% to 25% of them were singletons. The ten most abundant clones make up approximately 2.7% of the sample. The lymph node samples were taken from the axillary draining lymph nodes of breast cancer patients. Specimen: axillary lymph node tissue. All receptors derive from a female donor with breast cancer. Some clones in this sample may be carry-over from other donors' samples.

Comments on this clonotype: A junction end diverges from the germline sequence, so it may reflect a read error. This sequence joins TRBV6-5 and TRBJ2-1; tentative D call: TRBD1 (5 bases). The CDR3 is made up of 15 amino acids. CDR1 and CDR2 from the germline V gene are MNHEY and SVGAGI. CDR3 region: CASSYGQGSYNERFF. The CDR3 DNA sequence: TGTGCCAGCAGTTACGGGCAGGGATCCTACAATGAGCGGTTCTTC.

At least ten counts were recorded for this clonotype. The V call is TRBV5-4, the J call TRBJ2-5; TRBD2 is a possible D gene (6 bases). V was cut by 3 bases and J by 1 base, with 13 bases left in between. The CDR3 spans 15 residues. Germline V gene sequence: CDR1 SGHNT, CDR2 YYREEE (reference sequence). CDR3 bases: TGTGCCAGCAGCTCAACTAGCTTGGGCCAAGAGACCCAGTACTTC. This encodes CASSSTSLGQETQYF.

This clonotype was counted at least ten times. CDR3 sequence: CASSSLQTQSEQYF. The CDR3 DNA follows: TGTGCCAGCAGCTCCCTTCAGACCCAATCCGAGCAGTACTTC. This chain links TRBV11-3 with TRBJ2-7, with D uncertain. This CDR3 has 14 amino acids. In germline, CDR1 is SGHNT, CDR2 YENEEA. With 4 bases removed from V and 6 bases from J, the gap between germline ends came to 16 bases. The full variable domain, its missing parts supplied by reference TRBV11-3 and TRBJ2-7, is EAGVVQSPRYKIIEKKQPVAFWCNPISGHNTLYWYLQNLGQGPELLIRYENEEAVDDSQLPKDRFSAERLKGVDSTLKIQPAELGDSAVYLCASSSLQTQSEQYFGPGTRLTVT.

This clonotype occurred many times. The gene calls are TRBV10-1 and TRBJ2-5; D remains ambiguous. V was trimmed by 3 bases and J by 2 bases, leaving 10 bases between them. Germline V gene sequence: CDR1 WNHNN, CDR2 SYGVQD (reference sequence). The CDR3 spans 14 residues. The CDR3 loop is CASSDTTQQETQYF. The CDR3 nucleotides read TGCGCCAGCAGTGATACGACCCAGCAAGAGACCCAGTACTTC.

This clonotype occurred many times. CDR3: CASSVGGVGQETQYF. For the CDR3, the DNA is TGTGCCAGCAGCGTAGGGGGAGTCGGGCAAGAGACCCAGTACTTC. The J gene is TRBJ2-5, the V gene TRBV9; D possibly corresponds to TRBD2 (5 bases). Germline CDR1 reads SGDLS; CDR2 reads YYNGEE. Trimming stripped 0 bases from V and 2 bases from J, with 11 bases between. This CDR3 contains 15 residues.

This clonotype appeared a single time. This may stem from a read error, because a much larger clone lies one nucleotide away. The genes are TRBV12-3 or TRBV12-4 and TRBJ2-3; no clear D gene. Matching the DNA end better, TRBJ1-5 makes the J call doubtful. This CDR3 is built from 15 residues. CDR3: CASSLGTSGLVTQHF. As DNA, the CDR3 is TGTGCCAGCAGTTTAGGGACTAGCGGTTTGGTTACGCAGCATTTT.

This chain connects TRBV28 to TRBJ2-1; 7 bases map to TRBD2. CDR3 length: 16 amino acids. Germline-derived CDR1 and CDR2 are MDHEN and SYDVKM. Germline trimming cut 1 base from V and 3 bases from J; bases unmatched to any gene: 6. The CDR3 here is CASSLSGLADYNEQFF. As DNA, the CDR3 is TGTGCCAGCAGTTTATCTGGCCTAGCGGACTACAATGAGCAGTTCTTC.

On this clonotype: With a much larger clone just one base away, this may be a read error. CDR3 DNA sequence: TGTGCCGGCAGCTTCCGGGGAGAGACCCAGTACTTC. This sequence encodes CAGSFRGETQYF. V and J are TRBV7-2 and TRBJ2-5, with D perhaps TRBD2 (5 bases). Germline V gene sequence: CDR1 SGHTA, CDR2 FQGNSA. The CDR3 extends over 12 amino acids.

This clonotype has ten or more counts. CDR3 residues: CASSHPQGHPDQPQHF. The CDR3 DNA sequence: TGCGCCAGCAGCCATCCTCAAGGACACCCGGATCAGCCCCAGCATTTT. This chain joins TRBV10-1 and TRBJ1-5; TRBD1 is a possible D gene (5 bases). V was trimmed by 6 bases and J by 5 bases, leaving 20 bases between them. Germline assignment: CDR1 WNHNN and CDR2 SYGVQD (reference sequence). The length of the CDR3 is 16 residues.

In this sample, this clonotype turned up many times. The V gene is TRBV7-7, the J gene TRBJ2-3, with TRBD2 as a possible D gene (6 bases). Trimming removed 0 bases from V and 5 bases from J, with 6 bases in between. CDR1 and CDR2 from the germline V gene are SSHAT and FNYEAQ (reference sequence). The CDR3 totals 13 residues. In nucleotides, the CDR3 is TGTGCCAGCAGCTTAGCGGGGGGAGATACGCAGTATTTT. Translation gives CASSLAGGDTQYF.

This clonotype was picked up many times. The V gene is TRBV12-3 or TRBV12-4, the J gene TRBJ2-3; TRBD2 might be the D (6 bases). Trimming took off 5 bases at V and 2 bases at J, with 17 bases between the two ends. This CDR3 has 16 residues. The CDR3 DNA sequence: TGTGCCAGCAGTCCGCCCTTAGCGGTTATCACAGATACGCAGTATTTT. Translating gives CASSPPLAVITDTQYF.

The J gene is TRBJ2-7, the V gene TRBV28; D ambiguous. The DNA end is a closer match to TRBJ2-1, so the J assignment may be wrong. Germline V gene sequence: CDR1 MDHEN, CDR2 SYDVKM. The CDR3 spans 13 residues. DNA of the CDR3: TGTGCCAGCAGTCCCCCGAGGAGCTACGAGCAGTTCTTC. Protein: CASSPPRSYEQFF.

Ten or more counts support this clonotype. This chain links TRBV7-3 with TRBJ2-5; D uncertain. Germline lookup yields CDR1 SGHTA and CDR2 FQGTGA. Trimming removed 3 bases from V and 5 bases from J, with 10 bases in between. CDR3 size: 13 residues. The CDR3 loop reads CASSFDLGETQYF. CDR3 nucleotides: TGTGCCAGCAGCTTCGACCTGGGGGAGACCCAGTACTTC.

This clonotype was counted many times. J is TRBJ2-1 and V is TRBV4-3, with D uncertain. Germline values: CDR1 LGHNA, CDR2 YSLEER. This CDR3 comprises 17 residues. V was clipped by 1 base and J by 1 base, with 14 bases between them. The CDR3 bases are TGCGCCAGCAGCCAAGGGGTAAGGACGGAATCCTACAATGAGCAGTTCTTC. Translating gives CASSQGVRTESYNEQFF.

This clonotype occurred many times. This chain joins TRBV19 and TRBJ2-7; tentative D call: TRBD2 (5 bases). CDR3 length: 14 residues. Trimming stripped 3 bases from V and 3 bases from J, with 12 bases between. Germline-derived CDR1 and CDR2 are LNHDA and SQIVND (reference sequence). CDR3 DNA sequence: TGTGCCAGTAGTATTGGCGCCGGACTCTACGAGCAGTACTTC. It translates to CASSIGAGLYEQYF.

This clonotype was seen a handful of times. The chain recombines TRBV6-1 with TRBJ2-6; D gene ambiguous. Looked up from germline, CDR1 is MNHNS and CDR2 is SASEGT. V shed 7 bases and J shed 0 bases, with 10 bases lying between them. This CDR3 spans 15 amino acids. Here the CDR3 reads CASKGTDSGANVLTF. For the CDR3, the DNA is TGTGCCAGCAAGGGCACTGACTCTGGGGCCAACGTCCTGACTTTC.

This clonotype was counted ten times or more. V gene TRBV12-5 combines with J gene TRBJ1-4, with 10 positions matching TRBD1. With V trimmed by 1 base and J by 0 bases, 2 bases remained unmatched. The CDR3 runs to 17 residues. Germline V gene sequence: CDR1 LGHNT, CDR2 FRNRAP. DNA for the CDR3: TGTGCTAGTGGTTTGGGACAGGGGGCGACAACTAATGAAAAACTGTTTTTT. Translation gives CASGLGQGATTNEKLFF. Based on the CDR3 plus reference TRBV12-5 and TRBJ1-4, the full variable domain is DARVTQTPRHKVTEMGQEVTMRCQPILGHNTVFWYRQTMMQGLELLAYFRNRAPLDDSGMPKDRFSAEMPDATLATLKIQPSEPRDSAVYFCASGLGQGATTNEKLFFGSGTQLSVL.

This clonotype was seen repeatedly, ten times or more. The chain recombines TRBV7-9 with TRBJ2-5; TRBD2 might be the D (6 bases). CDR1 is SEHNR and CDR2 is FQNEAQ in the germline V gene (reference sequence). CDR3 length: 16 residues. V lost 1 base and J lost 5, with 17 bases in between. CDR3 in amino acids: CASSLDGTGGTETQYF. CDR3 DNA sequence: TGTGCCAGCAGCTTAGATGGCACCGGGGGTACGGAGACCCAGTACTTC.

A remark on this clonotype: A much larger clone is a single base away; this may be a read error. The chain employs TRBV5-1 and TRBJ1-3, with D perhaps matching TRBD1 (5 bases). The CDR3 covers 16 residues. Trimming stripped 0 bases from V and 4 bases from J, with 14 bases between. Germline loops: CDR1 SGHRS, CDR2 YFSETQ. The CDR3: CASSLEGAPTGNTIYF. CDR3 coding DNA: TGCGCCAGCAGCTTGGAAGGGGCGCCGACCGGAAACACCATATATTTT.

This clonotype occurred many times. The chain employs TRBV14 and TRBJ2-1, with a possible D match to TRBD2 (6 bases). From germline, CDR1 is SGHDN and CDR2 FVKESK. Trimming shortened V by 3 bases and J by 12 bases, and 12 bases separated the two germline ends. The CDR3 contains 12 residues. The CDR3 DNA is TGTGCCAGCAGCCAGCCGGGACTCTTGCAGTTCTTC. Translating gives CASSQPGLLQFF. Full variable domain (remainder filled in from reference TRBV14 and TRBJ2-1): EAGVTQFPSHSVIEKGQTVTLRCDPISGHDNLYWYRRVMGKEIKFLLHFVKESKQDESGMPNNRFLAERTGGTYSTLKVQPAELEDSGVYFCASSQPGLLQFFGPGTRLTVL.

Regarding this clonotype: This clone may be a read error of a much larger clone one base away. The rearrangement uses TRBV20-1 and TRBJ2-7, with D unresolved. The CDR3 loop spans 14 amino acids. Trimming pared 6 bases from V and 1 base from J, leaving 16 bases between. From germline, CDR1 is DFQATT and CDR2 SNEGSKA (reference sequence). The CDR3: CSAMAPHLSYEQYF. In DNA form, the CDR3 reads TGCAGTGCCATGGCCCCACACCTTTCCTACGAGCAGTACTTC.